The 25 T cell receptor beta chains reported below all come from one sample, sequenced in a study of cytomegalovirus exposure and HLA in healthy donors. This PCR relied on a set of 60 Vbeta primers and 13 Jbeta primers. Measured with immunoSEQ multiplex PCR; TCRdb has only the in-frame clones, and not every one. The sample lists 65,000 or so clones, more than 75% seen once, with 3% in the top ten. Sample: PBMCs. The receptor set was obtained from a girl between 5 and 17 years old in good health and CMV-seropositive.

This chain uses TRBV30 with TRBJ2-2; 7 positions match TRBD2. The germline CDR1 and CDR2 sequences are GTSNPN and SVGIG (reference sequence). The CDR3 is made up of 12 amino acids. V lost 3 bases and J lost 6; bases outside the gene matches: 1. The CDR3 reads CAWRAGAGELFF. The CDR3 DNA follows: TGTGCCTGGAGGGCGGGGGCCGGGGAGCTGTTTTTT.

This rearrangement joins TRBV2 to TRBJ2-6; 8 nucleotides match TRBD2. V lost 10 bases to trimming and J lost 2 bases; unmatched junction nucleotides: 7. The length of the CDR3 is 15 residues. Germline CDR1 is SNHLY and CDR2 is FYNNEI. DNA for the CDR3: TGTGCCACCACCGGGGGGGTCCCTGGGGCCAACGTCCTGACTTTC. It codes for CATTGGVPGANVLTF.

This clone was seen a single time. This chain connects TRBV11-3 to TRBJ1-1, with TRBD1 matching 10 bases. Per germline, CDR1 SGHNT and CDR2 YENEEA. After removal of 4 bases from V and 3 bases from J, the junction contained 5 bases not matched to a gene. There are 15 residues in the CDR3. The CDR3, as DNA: TGTGCCAGCAGCTCGACAGGGGGCTTGGACACTGAAGCTTTCTTT. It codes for CASSSTGGLDTEAFF.

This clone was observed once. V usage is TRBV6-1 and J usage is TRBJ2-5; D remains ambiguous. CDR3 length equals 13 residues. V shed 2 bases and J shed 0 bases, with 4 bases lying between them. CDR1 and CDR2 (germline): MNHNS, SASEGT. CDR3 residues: CASSEFYQETQYF. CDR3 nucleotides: TGTGCCAGCAGTGAATTCTACCAAGAGACCCAGTACTTC.

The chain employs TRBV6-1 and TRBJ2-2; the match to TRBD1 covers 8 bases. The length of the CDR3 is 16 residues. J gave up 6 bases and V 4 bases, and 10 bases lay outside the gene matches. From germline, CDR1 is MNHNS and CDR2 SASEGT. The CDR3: CASSVRGLSVPGELFF. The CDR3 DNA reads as TGTGCCAGCAGTGTCAGGGGGCTCTCTGTTCCCGGGGAGCTGTTTTTT.

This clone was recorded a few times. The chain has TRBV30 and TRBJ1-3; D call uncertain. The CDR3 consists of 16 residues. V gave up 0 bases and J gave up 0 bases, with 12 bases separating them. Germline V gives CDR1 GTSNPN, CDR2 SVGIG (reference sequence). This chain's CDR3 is CAWSVGRKRSGNTIYF. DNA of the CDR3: TGTGCCTGGAGTGTAGGTCGCAAGCGCTCTGGAAACACCATATATTTT.

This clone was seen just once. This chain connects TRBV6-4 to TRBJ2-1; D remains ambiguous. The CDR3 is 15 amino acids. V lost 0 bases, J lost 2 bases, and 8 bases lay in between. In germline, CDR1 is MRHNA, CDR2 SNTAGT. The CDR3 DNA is TGTGCCAGCAGTGACTCGAGTTCCCCCTACAATGAGCAGTTCTTC. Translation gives CASSDSSSPYNEQFF.

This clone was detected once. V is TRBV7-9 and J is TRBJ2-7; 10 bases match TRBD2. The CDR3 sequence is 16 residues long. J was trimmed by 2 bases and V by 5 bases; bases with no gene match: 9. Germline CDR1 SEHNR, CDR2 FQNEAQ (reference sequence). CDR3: CASSLRTSGKPYEQYF. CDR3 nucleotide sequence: TGTGCCAGCAGCCTCCGGACTAGCGGCAAACCCTACGAGCAGTACTTC.

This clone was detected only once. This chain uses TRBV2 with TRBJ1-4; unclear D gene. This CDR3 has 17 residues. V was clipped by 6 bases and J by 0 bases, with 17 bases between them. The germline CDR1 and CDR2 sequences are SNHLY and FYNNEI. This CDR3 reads CASRVGTSEATNEKLFF. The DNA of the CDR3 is TGTGCCAGCAGAGTCGGCACCTCCGAGGCAACTAATGAAAAACTGTTTTTT.

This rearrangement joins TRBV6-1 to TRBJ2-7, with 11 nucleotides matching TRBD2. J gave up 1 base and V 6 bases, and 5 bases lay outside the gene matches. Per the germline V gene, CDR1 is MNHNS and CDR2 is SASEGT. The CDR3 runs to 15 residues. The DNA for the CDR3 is TGTGCCAGCAGCTCGACTAGCGGGGCATCCTACGAGCAGTACTTC. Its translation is CASSSTSGASYEQYF.

For the CDR3, the DNA is TGTGCCAGCAGTGAATGGGCTCCTTTCGAGACCCAGTACTTC. Its protein is CASSEWAPFETQYF. V gene TRBV25-1 combines with J gene TRBJ2-5; no clear D. The V gene's germline CDR1 is MGHDK and CDR2 SYGVNS. The V gene lost 1 base and the J gene lost 5 bases, with 11 bases spanning the gap. The CDR3 extends over 14 amino acids.

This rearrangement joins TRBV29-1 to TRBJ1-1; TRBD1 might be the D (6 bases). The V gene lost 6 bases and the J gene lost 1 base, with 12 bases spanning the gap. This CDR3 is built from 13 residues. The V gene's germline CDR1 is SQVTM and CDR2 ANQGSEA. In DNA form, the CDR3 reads TGCAGCGTCTCGACAGGAGCGAACACTGAAGCTTTCTTT. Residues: CSVSTGANTEAFF.

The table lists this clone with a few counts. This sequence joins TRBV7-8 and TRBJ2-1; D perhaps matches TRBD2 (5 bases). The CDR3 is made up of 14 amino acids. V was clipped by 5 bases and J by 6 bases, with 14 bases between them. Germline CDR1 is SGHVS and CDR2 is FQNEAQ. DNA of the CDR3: TGTGCCAGCAGCGATGGACTTACGTCCAATGAGCAGTTCTTC. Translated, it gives CASSDGLTSNEQFF.

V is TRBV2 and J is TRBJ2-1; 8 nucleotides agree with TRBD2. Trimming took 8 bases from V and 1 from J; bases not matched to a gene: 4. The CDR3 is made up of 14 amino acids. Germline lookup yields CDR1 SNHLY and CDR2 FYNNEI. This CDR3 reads CASERLASYNEQFF. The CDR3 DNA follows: TGTGCCAGCGAGAGACTAGCGTCCTACAATGAGCAGTTCTTC.

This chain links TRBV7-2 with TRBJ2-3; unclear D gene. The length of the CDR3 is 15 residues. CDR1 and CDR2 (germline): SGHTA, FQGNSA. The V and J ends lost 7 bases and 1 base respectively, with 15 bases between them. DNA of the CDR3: TGTGCCAGCAACAAGAACCCTACAGGCACAGATACGCAGTATTTT. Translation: CASNKNPTGTDTQYF.

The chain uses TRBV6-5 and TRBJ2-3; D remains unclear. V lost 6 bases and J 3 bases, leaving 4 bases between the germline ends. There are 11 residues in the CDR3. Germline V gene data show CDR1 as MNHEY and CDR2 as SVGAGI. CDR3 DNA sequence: TGTGCCAGCAGGCGGACAGATACGCAGTATTTT. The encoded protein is CASRRTDTQYF.

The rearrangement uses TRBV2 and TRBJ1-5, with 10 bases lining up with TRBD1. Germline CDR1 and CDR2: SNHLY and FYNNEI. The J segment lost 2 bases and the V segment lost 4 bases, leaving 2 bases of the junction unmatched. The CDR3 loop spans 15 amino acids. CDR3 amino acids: CASSGQGAGNQPQHF. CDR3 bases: TGTGCCAGCAGTGGACAGGGGGCTGGCAATCAGCCCCAGCATTTT.

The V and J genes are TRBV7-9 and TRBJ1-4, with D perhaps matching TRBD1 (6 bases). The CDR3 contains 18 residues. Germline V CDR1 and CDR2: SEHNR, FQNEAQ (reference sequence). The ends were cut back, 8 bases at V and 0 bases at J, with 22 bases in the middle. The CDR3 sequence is CASGSRRGALSTNEKLFF. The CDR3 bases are TGTGCCAGCGGCTCTCGCCGGGGGGCCCTATCAACTAATGAAAAACTGTTTTTT.

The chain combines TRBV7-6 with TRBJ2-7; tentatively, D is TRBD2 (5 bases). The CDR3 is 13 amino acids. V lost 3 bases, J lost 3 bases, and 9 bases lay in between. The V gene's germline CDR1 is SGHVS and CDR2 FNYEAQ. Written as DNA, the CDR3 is TGTGCCAGCAGCTTCGGGGTGCTCTACGAGCAGTACTTC. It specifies CASSFGVLYEQYF.

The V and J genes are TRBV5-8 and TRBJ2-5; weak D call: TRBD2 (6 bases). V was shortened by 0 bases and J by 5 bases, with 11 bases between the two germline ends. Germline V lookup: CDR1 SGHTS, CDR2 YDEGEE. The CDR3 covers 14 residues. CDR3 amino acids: CASSLGQEGETQYF. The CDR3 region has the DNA TGTGCCAGCAGCTTGGGGCAGGAGGGCGAGACCCAGTACTTC.

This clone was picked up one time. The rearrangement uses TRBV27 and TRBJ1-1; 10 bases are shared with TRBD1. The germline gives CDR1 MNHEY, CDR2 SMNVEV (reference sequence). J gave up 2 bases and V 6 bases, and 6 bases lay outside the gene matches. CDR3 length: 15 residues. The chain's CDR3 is CASRDRGTTNTEAFF. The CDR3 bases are TGTGCCAGCAGGGACAGGGGGACCACTAACACTGAAGCTTTCTTT.

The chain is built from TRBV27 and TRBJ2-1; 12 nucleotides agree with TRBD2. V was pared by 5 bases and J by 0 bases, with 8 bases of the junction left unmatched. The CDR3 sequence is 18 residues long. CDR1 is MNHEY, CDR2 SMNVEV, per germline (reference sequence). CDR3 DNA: TGTGCCAGCAGTCCCTACGGACTAGCGGGACCCTCCTACAATGAGCAGTTCTTC. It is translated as CASSPYGLAGPSYNEQFF.

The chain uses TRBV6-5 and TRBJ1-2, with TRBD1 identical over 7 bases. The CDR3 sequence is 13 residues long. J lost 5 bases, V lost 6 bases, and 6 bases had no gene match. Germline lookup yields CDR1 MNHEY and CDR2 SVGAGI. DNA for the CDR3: TGTGCCAGCAGCCGGGACAGTTATTATGGCTACACCTTC. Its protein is CASSRDSYYGYTF.

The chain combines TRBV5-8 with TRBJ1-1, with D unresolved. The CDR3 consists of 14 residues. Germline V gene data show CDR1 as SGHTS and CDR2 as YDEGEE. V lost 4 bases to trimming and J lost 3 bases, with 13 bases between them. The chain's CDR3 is CASSPRDLDTEAFF. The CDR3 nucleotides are TGTGCCAGCAGCCCGAGGGATTTGGACACTGAAGCTTTCTTT.

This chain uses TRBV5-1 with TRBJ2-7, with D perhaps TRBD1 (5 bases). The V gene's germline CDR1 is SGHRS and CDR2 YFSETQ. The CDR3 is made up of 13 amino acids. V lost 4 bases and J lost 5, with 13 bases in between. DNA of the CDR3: TGCGCCAGCAGCCCGGACATGACCGACGAGCAGTACTTC. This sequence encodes CASSPDMTDEQYF.